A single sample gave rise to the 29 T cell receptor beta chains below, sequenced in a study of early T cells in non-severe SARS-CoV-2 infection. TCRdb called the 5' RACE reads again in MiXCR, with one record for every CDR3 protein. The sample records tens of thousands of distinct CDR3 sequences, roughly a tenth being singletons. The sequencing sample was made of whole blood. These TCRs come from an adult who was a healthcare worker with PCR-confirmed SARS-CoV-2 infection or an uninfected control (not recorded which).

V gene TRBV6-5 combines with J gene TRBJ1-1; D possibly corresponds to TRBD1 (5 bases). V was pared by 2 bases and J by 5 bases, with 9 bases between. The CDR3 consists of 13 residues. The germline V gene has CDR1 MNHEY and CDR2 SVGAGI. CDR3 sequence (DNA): TGTGCCAGCAGTTACGAGGGGAGGACTGAAGCTTTCTTT. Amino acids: CASSYEGRTEAFF.

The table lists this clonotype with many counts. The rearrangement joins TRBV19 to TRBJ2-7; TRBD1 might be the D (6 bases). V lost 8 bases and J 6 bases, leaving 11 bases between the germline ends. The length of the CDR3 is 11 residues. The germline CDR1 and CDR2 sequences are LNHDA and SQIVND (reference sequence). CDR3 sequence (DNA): TGTGCCAGTTACACAGGGACCGAGCAGTACTTC. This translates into CASYTGTEQYF. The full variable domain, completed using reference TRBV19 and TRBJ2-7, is DGGITQSPKYLFRKEGQNVTLSCEQNLNHDAMYWYRQDPGQGLRLIYYSQIVNDFQKGDIAEGYSVSREKKESFPLTVTSAQKNPTAFYLCASYTGTEQYFGPGTRLTVT.

CDR3 DNA: TGTGCCAGTAGTATCTCAGGGGGCCGTGGCAATCAGCCCCAGCATTTT. It specifies CASSISGGRGNQPQHF. V and J are TRBV19 and TRBJ1-5, with 8 bases identical to TRBD1. V lost 3 bases, J lost 2 bases, and 6 bases stayed unmatched. The CDR3 has 16 amino acids. The germline V gene has CDR1 LNHDA and CDR2 SQIVND (reference sequence).

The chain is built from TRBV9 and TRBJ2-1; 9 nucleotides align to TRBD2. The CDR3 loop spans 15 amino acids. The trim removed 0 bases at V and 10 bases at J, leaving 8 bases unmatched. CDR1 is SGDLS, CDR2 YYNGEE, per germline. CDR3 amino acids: CASSVGLAGMEEQFF. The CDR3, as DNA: TGTGCCAGCAGCGTAGGTCTAGCGGGGATGGAGGAGCAGTTCTTC.

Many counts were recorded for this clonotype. DNA of the CDR3: TGCAGTGCTAGAACCCAGGGTGGCGAGAACACCATATATTTT. Translation: CSARTQGGENTIYF. The chain has TRBV20-1 and TRBJ1-3; TRBD1 is a possible D gene (5 bases). Trimming cost V 2 bases and J 7 bases, with 15 bases left between them. Looked up from germline, CDR1 is DFQATT and CDR2 is SNEGSKA (reference sequence). The CDR3 has 14 residues.

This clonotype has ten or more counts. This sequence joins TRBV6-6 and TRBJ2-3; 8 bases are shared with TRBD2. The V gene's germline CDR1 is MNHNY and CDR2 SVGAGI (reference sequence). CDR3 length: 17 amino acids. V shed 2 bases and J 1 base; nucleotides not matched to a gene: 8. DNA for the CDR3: TGTGCCAGCAGTTACCAGCCTAGCGGGTATCGCACAGATACGCAGTATTTT. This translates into CASSYQPSGYRTDTQYF.

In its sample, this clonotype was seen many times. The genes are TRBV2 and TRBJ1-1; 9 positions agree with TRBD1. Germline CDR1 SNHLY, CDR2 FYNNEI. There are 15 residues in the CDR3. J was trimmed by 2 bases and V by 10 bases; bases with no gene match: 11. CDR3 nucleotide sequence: TGTGCCACCTCCGGGACAGGGCTACCAAACACTGAAGCTTTCTTT. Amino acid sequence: CATSGTGLPNTEAFF.

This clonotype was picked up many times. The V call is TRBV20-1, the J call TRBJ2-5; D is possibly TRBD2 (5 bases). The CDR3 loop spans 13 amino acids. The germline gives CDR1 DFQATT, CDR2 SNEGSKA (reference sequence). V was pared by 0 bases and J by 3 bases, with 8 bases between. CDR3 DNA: TGCAGTGCTAGAGATCCCGGGGAAGAGACCCAGTACTTC. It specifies CSARDPGEETQYF.

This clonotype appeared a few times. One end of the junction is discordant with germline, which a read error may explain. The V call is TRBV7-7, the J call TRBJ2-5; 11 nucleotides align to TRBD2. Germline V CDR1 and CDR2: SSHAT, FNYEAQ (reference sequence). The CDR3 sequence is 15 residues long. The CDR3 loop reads CASSFNSGGGETQYF. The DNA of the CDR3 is TGTGCTAGCAGCTTTAATAGCGGGGGGGGAGAGACCCAGTACTTC. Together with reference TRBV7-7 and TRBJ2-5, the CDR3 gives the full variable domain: GAGVSQSPRYKVTKRGQDVTLRCDPISSHATLYWYQQALGQGPEFLTYFNYEAQPDKSGLPSDRFSAERPEGSISTLTIQRTEQRDSAMYRCASSFNSGGGETQYFGPGTRLLVL.

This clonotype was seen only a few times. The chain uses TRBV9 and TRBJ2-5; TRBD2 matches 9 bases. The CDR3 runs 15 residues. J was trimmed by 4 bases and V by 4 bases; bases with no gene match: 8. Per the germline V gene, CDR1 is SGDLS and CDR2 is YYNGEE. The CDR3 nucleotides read TGTGCCAGCAGCCCGGAGCGGGGGGCGGCAGAGACCCAGTACTTC. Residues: CASSPERGAAETQYF. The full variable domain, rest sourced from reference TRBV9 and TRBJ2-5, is DSGVTQTPKHLITATGQRVTLRCSPRSGDLSVYWYQQSLDQGLQFLIQYYNGEERAKGNILERFSAQQFPDLHSELNLSSLELGDSALYFCASSPERGAAETQYFGPGTRLLVL.

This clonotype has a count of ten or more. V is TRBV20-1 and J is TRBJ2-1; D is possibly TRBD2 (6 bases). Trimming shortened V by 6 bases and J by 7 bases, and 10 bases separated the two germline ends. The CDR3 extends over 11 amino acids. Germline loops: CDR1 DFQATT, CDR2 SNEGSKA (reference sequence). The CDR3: CSAALANEQFF. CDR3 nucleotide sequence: TGCAGTGCCGCTCTAGCGAATGAGCAGTTCTTC.

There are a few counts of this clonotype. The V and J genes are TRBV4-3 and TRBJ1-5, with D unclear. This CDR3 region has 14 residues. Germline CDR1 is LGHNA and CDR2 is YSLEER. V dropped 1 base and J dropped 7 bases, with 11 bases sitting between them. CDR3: CASSQGLVGQPQHF. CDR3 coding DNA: TGCGCCAGCAGCCAAGGGTTGGTCGGCCAGCCCCAGCATTTT.

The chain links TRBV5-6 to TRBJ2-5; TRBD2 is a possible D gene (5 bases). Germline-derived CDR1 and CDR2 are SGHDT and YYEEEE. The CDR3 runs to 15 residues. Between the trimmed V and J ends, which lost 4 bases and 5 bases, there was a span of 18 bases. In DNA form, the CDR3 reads TGTGCCAGCAGCGGGGTTATGTGGGGAGACGAGACCCAGTACTTC. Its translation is CASSGVMWGDETQYF.

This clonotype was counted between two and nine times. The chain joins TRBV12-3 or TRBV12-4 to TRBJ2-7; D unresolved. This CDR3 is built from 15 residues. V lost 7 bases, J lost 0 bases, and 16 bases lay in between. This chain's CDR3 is CASTSSGLSSYEQYF. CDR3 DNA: TGTGCCAGCACCTCCTCGGGCCTCAGCTCCTACGAGCAGTACTTC.

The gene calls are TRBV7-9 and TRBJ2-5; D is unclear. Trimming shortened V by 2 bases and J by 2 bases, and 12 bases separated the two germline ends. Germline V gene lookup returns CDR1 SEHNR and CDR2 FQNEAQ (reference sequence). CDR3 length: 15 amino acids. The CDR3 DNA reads TGTGCCAGCAGCTTACAGGACCGAAGACAAGAGACCCAGTACTTC. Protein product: CASSLQDRRQETQYF.

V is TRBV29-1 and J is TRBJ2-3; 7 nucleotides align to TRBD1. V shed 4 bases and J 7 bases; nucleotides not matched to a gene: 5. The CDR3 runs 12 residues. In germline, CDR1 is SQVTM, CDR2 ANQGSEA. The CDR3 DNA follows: TGCAGCGTTGGACAGGGCCCGTATACGCAGTATTTT. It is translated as CSVGQGPYTQYF.

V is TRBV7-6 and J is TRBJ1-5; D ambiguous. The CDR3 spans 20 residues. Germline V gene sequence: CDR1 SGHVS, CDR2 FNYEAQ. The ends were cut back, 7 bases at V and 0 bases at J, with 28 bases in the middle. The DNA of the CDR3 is TGTGCCAGCACCCTTCTCCCCAGGAAATGGTGCAATTATAGCAATCAGCCCCAGCATTTT. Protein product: CASTLLPRKWCNYSNQPQHF.

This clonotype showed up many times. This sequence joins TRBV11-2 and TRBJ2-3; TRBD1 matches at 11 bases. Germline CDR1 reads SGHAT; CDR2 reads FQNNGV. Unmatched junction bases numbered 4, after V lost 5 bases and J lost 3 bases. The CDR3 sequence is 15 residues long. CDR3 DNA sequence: TGTGCCAGCAGCCCGGACAGGGGGCCAACAGATACGCAGTATTTT. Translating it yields CASSPDRGPTDTQYF.

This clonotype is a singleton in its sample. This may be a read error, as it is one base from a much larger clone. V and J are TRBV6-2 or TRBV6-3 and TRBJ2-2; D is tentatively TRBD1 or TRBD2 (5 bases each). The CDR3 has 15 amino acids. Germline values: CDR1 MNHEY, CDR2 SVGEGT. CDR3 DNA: TGTGCCAGCAGCCCCTTCGGGGCGCAAACCGGGGAGCCGTTTTTT. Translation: CASSPFGAQTGEPFF.

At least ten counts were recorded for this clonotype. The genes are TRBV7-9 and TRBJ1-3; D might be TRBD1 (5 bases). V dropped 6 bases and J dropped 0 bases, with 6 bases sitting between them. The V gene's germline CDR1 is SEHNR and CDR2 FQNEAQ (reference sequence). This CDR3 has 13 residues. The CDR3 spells CASSGTSGNTIYF. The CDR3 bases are TGTGCCAGCAGTGGGACCTCTGGAAACACCATATATTTT.

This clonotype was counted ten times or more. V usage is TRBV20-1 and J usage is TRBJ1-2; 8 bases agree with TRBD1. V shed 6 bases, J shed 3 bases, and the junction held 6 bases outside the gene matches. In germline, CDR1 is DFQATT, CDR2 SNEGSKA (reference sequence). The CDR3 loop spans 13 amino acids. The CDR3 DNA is TGCAGTGCAGACAACAGGGGGGACTATGGCTACACCTTC. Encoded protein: CSADNRGDYGYTF.

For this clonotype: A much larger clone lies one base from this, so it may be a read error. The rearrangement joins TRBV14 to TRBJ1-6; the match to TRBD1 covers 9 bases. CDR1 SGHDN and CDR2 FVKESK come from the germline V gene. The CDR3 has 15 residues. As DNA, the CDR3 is TGTGCCAGCAACCAAGCCCGGACAGGGGATTCACCCCTCCACTTT. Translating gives CASNQARTGDSPLHF.

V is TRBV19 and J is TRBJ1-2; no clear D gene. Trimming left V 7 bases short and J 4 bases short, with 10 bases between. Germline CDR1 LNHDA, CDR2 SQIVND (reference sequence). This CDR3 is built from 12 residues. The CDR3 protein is CASKPDTYGYTF. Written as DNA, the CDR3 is TGTGCCAGTAAACCGGATACCTATGGCTACACCTTC.

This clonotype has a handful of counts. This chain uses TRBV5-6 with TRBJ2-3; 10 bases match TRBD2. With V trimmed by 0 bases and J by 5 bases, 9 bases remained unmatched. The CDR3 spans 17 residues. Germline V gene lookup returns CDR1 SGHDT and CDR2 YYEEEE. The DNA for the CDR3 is TGTGCCAGCAGCTTGGAGCGGGGGGGCCGGTTTAAAGATACGCAGTATTTT. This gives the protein CASSLERGGRFKDTQYF.

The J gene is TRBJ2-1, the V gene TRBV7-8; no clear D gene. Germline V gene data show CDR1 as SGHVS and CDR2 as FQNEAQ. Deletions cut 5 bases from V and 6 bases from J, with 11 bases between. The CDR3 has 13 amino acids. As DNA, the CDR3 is TGTGCCAGCAGCACTTCCCTTTTCAATGAGCAGTTCTTC. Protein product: CASSTSLFNEQFF.

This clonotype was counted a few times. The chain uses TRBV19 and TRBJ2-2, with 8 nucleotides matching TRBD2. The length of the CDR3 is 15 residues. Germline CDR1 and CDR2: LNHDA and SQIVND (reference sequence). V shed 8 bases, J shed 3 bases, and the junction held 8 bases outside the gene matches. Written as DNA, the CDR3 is TGTGCCAGTGCATTAGGCGGGGGGCACACCGGGGAGCTGTTTTTT. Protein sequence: CASALGGGHTGELFF.

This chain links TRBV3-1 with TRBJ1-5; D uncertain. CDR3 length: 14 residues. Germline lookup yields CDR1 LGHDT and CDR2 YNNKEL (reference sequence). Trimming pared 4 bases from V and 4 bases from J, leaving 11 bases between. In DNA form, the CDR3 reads TGTGCCAGCAGCCCTACCCAGGCTAATCAGCCCCAGCATTTT. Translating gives CASSPTQANQPQHF.

The CDR3 loop is CSVVARGPNTGELFF. For the CDR3, the DNA is TGCAGCGTTGTCGCCCGGGGCCCTAACACCGGGGAGCTGTTTTTT. This rearrangement joins TRBV29-1 to TRBJ2-2; either TRBD1 or TRBD2 may fit D (5 bases each). Germline V gene sequence: CDR1 SQVTM, CDR2 ANQGSEA. This CDR3 is built from 15 residues. V was pared by 4 bases and J by 2 bases, with 14 bases between.

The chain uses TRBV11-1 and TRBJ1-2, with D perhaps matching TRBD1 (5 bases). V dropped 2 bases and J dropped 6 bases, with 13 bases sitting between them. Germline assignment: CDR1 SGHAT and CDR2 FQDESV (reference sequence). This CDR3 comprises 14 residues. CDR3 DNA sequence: TGTGCCAGCAGCTTAAGAGGGACCGGGGATGGCTACACCTTC. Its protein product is CASSLRGTGDGYTF. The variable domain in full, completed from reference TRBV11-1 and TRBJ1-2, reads EAEVAQSPRYKITEKSQAVAFWCDPISGHATLYWYRQILGQGPELLVQFQDESVVDDSQLPKDRFSAERLKGVDSTLKIQPAELGDSAMYLCASSLRGTGDGYTFGSGTRLTVV.